The rows below give T cell receptor beta chains drawn from one sample of a study of blood T cell repertoires in COVID-19. Assay: immunoSEQ multiplex PCR; the TCRdb copy retains only in-frame clones and omits some. Of around 330,000 clones in the sample, 70% to 90% are singletons; the top ten hold 1.5% to 2%. The sample comprised peripheral blood. These receptors were taken from a woman younger than 45 with COVID-19, enrolled during active disease. The CDR3 runs from the conserved cysteine through the conserved F or W. Each record gives: clone size, V gene, J gene, D gene, CDR3 length, CDR3 protein, CDR3 DNA. D genes are given only for firm matches. Clone size is not always given. Where it is, it says once, few, many or a class for expanded clones.

>.|TRBV7-2|TRBJ1-2|.|15
CASSLGRTRGGGYTF
TGTGCCAGCAGCTTAGGGAGGACCCGCGGTGGGGGCTACACCTTC
>.|TRBV19|TRBJ1-6|.|15
CASSTGLRGNSPLHF
TGTGCCAGTAGTACCGGCCTCAGGGGCAATTCACCCCTCCACTTT
>.|TRBV29-1|TRBJ1-1|.|11
CSGQTNTEAFF
TGCAGCGGGCAAACCAACACTGAAGCTTTCTTT
>.|TRBV11-3|TRBJ1-1|.|13
CASSLETAIEAFF
TGTGCCAGCAGCTTAGAGACTGCAATTGAAGCTTTCTTT
>.|TRBV11-3|TRBJ2-5|.|15
CASSLETGAQETQYF
TGTGCCAGCAGCTTAGAGACAGGAGCACAAGAGACCCAGTACTTC
>.|TRBV27|TRBJ2-3|TRBD2|16
CASSGKGTSESDTQYF
TGTGCCAGCAGTGGCAAGGGCACTAGCGAGTCAGATACGCAGTATTTT
>.|TRBV28|TRBJ1-2|TRBD1|16
CASRRTPGQGGYGYTF
TGTGCCAGCAGGCGAACGCCGGGACAGGGGGGCTATGGCTACACCTTC
>once|TRBV12-3/TRBV12-4|TRBJ1-1|.|13
CASRRQANTEAFF
TGTGCCAGCAGAAGGCAGGCGAACACTGAAGCTTTCTTT
>.|TRBV27|TRBJ1-1|.|16
CASRWQALPPDTEAFF
TGTGCCAGCCGGTGGCAGGCGCTACCCCCGGACACTGAAGCTTTCTTT
>.|TRBV5-5|TRBJ1-5|.|14
CASSLGTGRQPQHF
TGTGCCAGCAGCTTGGGTACAGGGCGACAGCCCCAGCATTTT
>.|TRBV19|TRBJ2-7|TRBD2|14
CASSWGGSAYEQYF
TGTGCCAGTAGCTGGGGGGGTAGCGCCTACGAGCAGTACTTC
>.|TRBV5-1|TRBJ2-1|.|14
CASTTRGSYNEQFF
TGCGCCAGCACCACCCGGGGGTCCTACAATGAGCAGTTCTTC
>.|TRBV11-3|TRBJ1-6|.|15
CASSISGALNSPLHF
TGTGCCAGCAGCATCAGTGGGGCTCTTAATTCACCCCTCCACTTT
>once|TRBV19|TRBJ1-5|.|16
CASTSSLRGGNQPQHF
TGTGCCAGTACCTCGAGTTTAAGGGGCGGCAATCAGCCCCAGCATTTT
>.|TRBV2|TRBJ1-4|.|15
CASSEIGGWGEKLFF
TGTGCCAGCAGTGAAATTGGGGGGTGGGGTGAAAAACTGTTTTTT
>.|TRBV3-1/TRBV3-2|TRBJ2-7|.|15
CASSQGTPSDYEQYF
TGTGCCAGCAGCCAAGGGACTCCCAGCGACTACGAGCAGTACTTC
>.|TRBV6-5|TRBJ1-1|TRBD1|16
CASSYYPTGGRTEAFF
TGTGCCAGCAGTTACTACCCGACAGGGGGTAGAACTGAAGCTTTCTTT